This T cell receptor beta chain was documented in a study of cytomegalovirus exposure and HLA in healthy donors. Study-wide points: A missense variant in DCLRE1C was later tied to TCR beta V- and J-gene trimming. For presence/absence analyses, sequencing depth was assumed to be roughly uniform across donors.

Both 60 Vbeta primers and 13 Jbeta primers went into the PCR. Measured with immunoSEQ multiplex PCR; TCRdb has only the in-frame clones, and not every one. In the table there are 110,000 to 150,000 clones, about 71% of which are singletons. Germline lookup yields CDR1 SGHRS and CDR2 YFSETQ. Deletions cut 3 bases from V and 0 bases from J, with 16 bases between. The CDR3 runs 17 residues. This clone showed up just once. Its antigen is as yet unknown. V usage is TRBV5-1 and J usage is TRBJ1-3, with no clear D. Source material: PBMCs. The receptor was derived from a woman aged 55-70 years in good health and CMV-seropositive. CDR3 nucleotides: TGCGCCAGCAGCTCGCCGGGAGGGAGTAGCTCTGGAAACACCATATATTTT. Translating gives CASSSPGGSSSGNTIYF.